This T cell receptor beta chain derives from a study of TET2 disruption in CD19-targeted CAR T cells (dated by TCRdb to the late 2010s). Some background on the complete study: No additional inclusion criteria were applied, and the number of samples was determined by the original clinical trial design and by sample availability. The paper as a whole reports these results and caveats: Conclusions about the CAR T cells of the patient were based on extensive analysis of a single subject.

Per the germline V gene, SGHRS is the CDR1 and YFSETQ is the CDR2. The CDR3 starts with the cysteine, ends with the phenylalanine, and has 13 residues. Part of the CDR3 DNA is given, 30 bases translated from base 1. For this clone: Its antigen is not yet known. The read gets to within 3 residues of the CDR3 end, and the germline J gene fills in the rest. Other DNA sequences in the same sample also yield this CDR3.

This specimen's treatment or condition label, per the study, means: autologous CTL019 cells: CD19 CAR with 4-1BB and CD3 zeta domains. TCR zeta and 4-1BB costimulatory signaling domains were incorporated into the CD19 CAR. T cells for CTL019 manufacturing were collected from peripheral blood by means of leukapheresis. The DNeasy Blood and Tissue Kit was used to extract genomic DNA from pre-infusion T cells, peripheral blood, or sorted post-infusion T cells. The immunoSEQ assay was used for deep sequencing of the TCR beta chain. The authors processed their data as follows. Only productive TCR beta rearrangements went into calculating clonotype frequencies. Sourced from immuneACCESS, this table was stored by TCRdb with only in-frame sequences that have V and J called. A share of the clones is absent; for the studies checked, an unresolved V gene accounts for under half, and the remainder has no known explanation. D and trimming come from the DNA, and the V and J calls and clone size come from that table. This sample's table carries about 25,000 clones. Of the sample, approximately 2% falls within the top ten clones.

The clonotype originates from a man in his 70s with chronic lymphocytic leukemia. Specimen: CD8- CAR+ T cells sorted from cultured blood T cells, collected for CD19 CAR T cell therapy. Explained via the paper, the cell subset or site label denotes: CD8-negative CAR-positive T cells from the infusion product. The sequence is built from TRBV5-1 and TRBJ2-4; the D gene is perhaps TRBD1, on 5 matching bases. The CDR3 has the sequence CASSLTGNYGQYF. The DNA read from the CDR3 is TGCGCCAGCAGCTTGACAGGAAACTATGGT.